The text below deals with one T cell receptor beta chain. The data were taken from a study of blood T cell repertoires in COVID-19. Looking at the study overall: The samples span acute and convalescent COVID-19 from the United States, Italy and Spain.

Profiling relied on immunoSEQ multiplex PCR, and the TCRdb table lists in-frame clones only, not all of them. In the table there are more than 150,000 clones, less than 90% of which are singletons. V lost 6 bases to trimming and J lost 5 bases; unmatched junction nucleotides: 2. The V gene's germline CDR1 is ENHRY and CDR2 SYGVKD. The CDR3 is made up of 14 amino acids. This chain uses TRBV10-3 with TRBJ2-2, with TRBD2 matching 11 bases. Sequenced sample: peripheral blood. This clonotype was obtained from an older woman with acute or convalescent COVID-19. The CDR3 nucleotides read TGTGCCATCAGAACTAGCGGGAGAACCGGGGAGCTGTTTTTT. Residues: CAIRTSGRTGELFF.